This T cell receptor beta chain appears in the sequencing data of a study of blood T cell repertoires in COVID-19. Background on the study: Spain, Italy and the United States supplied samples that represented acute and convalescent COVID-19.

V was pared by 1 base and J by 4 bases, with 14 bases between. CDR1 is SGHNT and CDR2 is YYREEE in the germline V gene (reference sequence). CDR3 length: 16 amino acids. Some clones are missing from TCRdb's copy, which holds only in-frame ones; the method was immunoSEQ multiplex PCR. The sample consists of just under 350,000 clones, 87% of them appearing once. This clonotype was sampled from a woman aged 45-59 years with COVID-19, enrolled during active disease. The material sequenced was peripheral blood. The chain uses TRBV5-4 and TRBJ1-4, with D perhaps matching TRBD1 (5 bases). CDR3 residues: CASSLYQGANNEKLFF. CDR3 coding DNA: TGTGCCAGCAGCTTGTATCAGGGTGCTAATAATGAAAAACTGTTTTTT.